The T cell receptor (beta chain) under discussion was sequenced for a study of OX40 agonist ivuxolimab in advanced cancers. The CDR3 is made up of 15 amino acids. CDR1 is MNHNS and CDR2 is SASEGT in the germline V gene. V was trimmed by 6 bases and J by 3 bases, leaving 17 bases between them. Produced via immunoSEQ multiplex PCR; TCRdb's table is partial and in-frame only. The sample records roughly 56,000 clones, less than 90% being singletons. Study-wide points: Normalized T-cell clonal expansion was also low in some nonresponders. Clonal expansion was seen in CD4+ and CD8+ blood T cells by week 6 at 0.1 to 3.0 mg/kg.

In the case of this clone: No antigen is known for it.

This chain joins TRBV6-1 and TRBJ2-5; tentative D call: TRBD2 (5 bases). The receptor was derived from an adult with an advanced solid tumor such as melanoma, head and neck, liver or kidney cancer. Source: CD4+ or CD8+ T cells sorted from blood, taken in a trial of the OX40 agonist ivuxolimab. Written as DNA, the CDR3 is TGTGCCAGCAGATCCTTAGGCTCCGGGAAAGAGACCCAGTACTTC. It translates to CASRSLGSGKETQYF.